The rows below give T cell receptor beta chains drawn from one sample of a study of cytomegalovirus exposure and HLA in healthy donors. The repertoire was sequenced with immunoSEQ multiplex PCR; TCRdb's copy has only in-frame clones and lacks some. Of roughly 150,000 clones listed, around a tenth are singletons. Source material: PBMCs. These receptors were obtained from a man aged 45-60 years in good health and CMV-seronegative. Each CDR3 is given without its conserved first and last residue. The order of the fields is J gene, V gene, CDR3 protein.

J gene: TRBJ1-1
V gene: TRBV10-3
CDR3 protein: AIRVDSAVNTEAF

J gene: TRBJ2-3
V gene: TRBV30
CDR3 protein: AWSSGGDTQY

J gene: TRBJ1-5
V gene: TRBV12-5
CDR3 protein: ASGSAARDQPQH

J gene: TRBJ1-2
V gene: TRBV5-5
CDR3 protein: ASSAGQARDYGYT

J gene: TRBJ2-1
V gene: TRBV5-1
CDR3 protein: ARRGSPNNDEQF

J gene: TRBJ1-4
V gene: TRBV4-1
CDR3 protein: ASSQQGRHEKLF

J gene: TRBJ1-1
V gene: TRBV7-3
CDR3 protein: ASSRDRGNTEAF

J gene: TRBJ2-2
V gene: TRBV19
CDR3 protein: ASSPGGRGELF

J gene: TRBJ1-2
V gene: TRBV6-5
CDR3 protein: ASNPRGRNYGYT

J gene: TRBJ2-7
V gene: TRBV14
CDR3 protein: ASSQLGLAASSYEQY

J gene: TRBJ2-7
V gene: TRBV7-9
CDR3 protein: ASSPQAYEQY